This T cell receptor beta chain was sequenced during a study of T cells after yellow fever vaccination. About the research overall: Preparation of the low-cell-number fractions used SMART-Seq v4 Ultra Low Input. Study-wide results and limits: Although the secondary response was weaker, it peaked faster, at day 5 versus 15.

This clonotype was detected many times. Its antigen remains unidentified. UMIs were added to TCR cDNA along with a universal primer site when it was made by 5'RACE template switching. TCRdb called the 5' RACE reads again in MiXCR, with one record for every CDR3 protein. The top ten clones hold 2% to 3% of a sample with approximately 120,000 distinct CDR3 sequences, more than 6% of them seen once. Losses at the gene ends were 5 bases for V and 5 bases for J; bases not matched to a gene: 9. The CDR3 contains 16 residues. Germline values: CDR1 LNHNV, CDR2 YYDKDF (reference sequence). The specimen comprised CD4+ T cells sorted from PBMCs, sampled around 10 days after the first yellow fever vaccination. V and J are TRBV15 and TRBJ2-3; 11 nucleotides line up with TRBD2. The receptor comes from a man between 18 and 29 years old who received the YFV17D yellow fever vaccine. CDR3 DNA: TGTGCCACCAGCGGCACGCTAGCGGGGGGAGGAGATACGCAGTATTTT. It codes for CATSGTLAGGGDTQYF.